Listed below are T cell receptor beta chains from one sample, sequenced in a study of blood T cells in healthy people across ages. A single record per CDR3 protein comes from TCRdb applying MiXCR to the 5' RACE reads. The sample includes some 290,000 distinct CDR3 sequences, around 30% seen only once; the top ten take roughly 30%. The sample comprised blood. The receptors stem from a woman aged 65 to 85 in good health. The CDR3 runs from the conserved cysteine through the conserved F or W. The D gene is left open where the match is weak. Size is stated for part of the rows, as once, few or many counts, or as a class when the clone is expanded.

v_call: TRBV12-3/TRBV12-4
clone_size: few
j_call: TRBJ2-5
d_call: NA
cdr3_nt: TGTGCCAGCAGTTTGAACGGTTTAGAGACCCAGTACTTC
cdr3_aa: CASSLNGLETQYF

v_call: TRBV12-3/TRBV12-4
clone_size: few
j_call: TRBJ2-7
d_call: NA
cdr3_nt: TGTGCCAGCAGCCGTATAGGCCTCCGAGAGCAGTACTTC
cdr3_aa: CASSRIGLREQYF

v_call: TRBV3-1
clone_size: NA
j_call: TRBJ2-5
d_call: TRBD2
cdr3_nt: TGTGCCAGCAGCCCCCGGAGACTAGCGGGCGACGGGACCCAGTACTTC
cdr3_aa: CASSPRRLAGDGTQYF

v_call: TRBV11-2
clone_size: few
j_call: TRBJ2-3
d_call: TRBD2
cdr3_nt: TGTGCCAGCAGCCGGACCCCGGGACTAGGCACAGATACGCAGTATTTT
cdr3_aa: CASSRTPGLGTDTQYF

v_call: TRBV12-3/TRBV12-4
clone_size: once
j_call: TRBJ2-3
d_call: TRBD2
cdr3_nt: TGTGCCAGCAGGATTTTACTAGCGGGAGGGTCAGATACGCAGTATTTT
cdr3_aa: CASRILLAGGSDTQYF

v_call: TRBV20-1
clone_size: few
j_call: TRBJ2-1
d_call: TRBD2
cdr3_nt: TGCAGTGCTAGAGGCGGGAGGGCCACCACAAACAATGAGCAGTTCTTC
cdr3_aa: CSARGGRATTNNEQFF

v_call: TRBV25-1
clone_size: NA
j_call: TRBJ1-4
d_call: NA
cdr3_nt: TGTGCCAGCAGCTCGGGCCAAGAATTAGGGAAGGAAAAACTGTTTTTT
cdr3_aa: CASSSGQELGKEKLFF

v_call: TRBV15
clone_size: NA
j_call: TRBJ1-5
d_call: TRBD1
cdr3_nt: TGTGCCACCAGCAGAAGGGACAGGAATAGCAATCAGCCCCAGCATTTT
cdr3_aa: CATSRRDRNSNQPQHF

v_call: TRBV12-3/TRBV12-4
clone_size: NA
j_call: TRBJ2-7
d_call: NA
cdr3_nt: TGTGCCAGCAGTGCCCGGACGCGAGGGTACTACGGGCAGTACTTC
cdr3_aa: CASSARTRGYYGQYF

v_call: TRBV7-3
clone_size: NA
j_call: TRBJ2-5
d_call: TRBD2
cdr3_nt: TGTGCCAGCAGCTTAAGGGGCGGACTAGCGGGCAAAGAGACCCAGTACTTC
cdr3_aa: CASSLRGGLAGKETQYF

v_call: TRBV27
clone_size: few
j_call: TRBJ2-7
d_call: NA
cdr3_nt: TGTGCCAGCAGTTTGAGGCAGGGGCCCTCCTACGAGCAGTACTTC
cdr3_aa: CASSLRQGPSYEQYF

v_call: TRBV14
clone_size: NA
j_call: TRBJ2-1
d_call: TRBD2
cdr3_nt: TGTGCCAGCAGCCGGGCTAGCGGTTCCAATGAGCAGTTCTTC
cdr3_aa: CASSRASGSNEQFF

v_call: TRBV5-1
clone_size: many
j_call: TRBJ2-7
d_call: NA
cdr3_nt: TGCGCCAGCAGCACCGGGACCGTAGGCCACGAGCAGTACTTC
cdr3_aa: CASSTGTVGHEQYF

v_call: TRBV5-1
clone_size: NA
j_call: TRBJ2-5
d_call: TRBD1
cdr3_nt: TGCGCCAGCAGCTTGGGGGACAGGGACCAGGAGACCCAGTACTTC
cdr3_aa: CASSLGDRDQETQYF

v_call: TRBV11-2
clone_size: NA
j_call: TRBJ2-7
d_call: NA
cdr3_nt: TGTGCCAGCAGCTTAGTCCCAACTGGCTCCTACGAGCAGTACTTC
cdr3_aa: CASSLVPTGSYEQYF

v_call: TRBV7-3
clone_size: once
j_call: TRBJ2-1
d_call: TRBD1
cdr3_nt: TGTGCCAGCAGCTTAGGGACAGGGCCCTACAATGAGCAGTTCTTC
cdr3_aa: CASSLGTGPYNEQFF

v_call: TRBV20-1
clone_size: NA
j_call: TRBJ1-1
d_call: NA
cdr3_nt: TGCAGTGCTCTCAGACAGACGAACACTGAAGCTTTCTTT
cdr3_aa: CSALRQTNTEAFF

v_call: TRBV10-2
clone_size: NA
j_call: TRBJ1-3
d_call: NA
cdr3_nt: TGCGCCAGCGGGGCTGGAAACACCATATATTTT
cdr3_aa: CASGAGNTIYF